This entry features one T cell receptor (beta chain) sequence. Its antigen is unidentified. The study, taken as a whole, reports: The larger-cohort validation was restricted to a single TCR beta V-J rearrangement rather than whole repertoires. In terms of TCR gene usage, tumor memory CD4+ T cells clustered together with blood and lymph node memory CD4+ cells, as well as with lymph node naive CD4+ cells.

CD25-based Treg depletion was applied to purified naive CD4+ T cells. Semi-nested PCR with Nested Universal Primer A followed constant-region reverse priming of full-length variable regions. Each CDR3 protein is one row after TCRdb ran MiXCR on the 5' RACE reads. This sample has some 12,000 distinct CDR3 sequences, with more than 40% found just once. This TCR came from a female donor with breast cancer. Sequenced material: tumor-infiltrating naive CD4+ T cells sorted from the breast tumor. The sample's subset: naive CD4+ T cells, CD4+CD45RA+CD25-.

The CDR3 bases are TGCGCCAGCAGCCAAGATGCGGGTCCCGGAGGAGAGACCCAGTACTTC. Encoded protein: CASSQDAGPGGETQYF. The chain has TRBV4-3 and TRBJ2-5, with D possibly TRBD2 on 5 matching bases. V lost 0 bases, J lost 4 bases, and 15 bases lay in between. The CDR3 runs to 16 residues. Germline V gene lookup returns CDR1 LGHNA and CDR2 YSLEER.